Each of the 15 T cell receptor beta chains below was sequenced from the same sample in a study of T cells in Graves' hyperthyroidism and ophthalmopathy. RNA transcripts yielded amplified TCR beta CDR3 regions. Researchers ran a first-round RT-PCR on the TCR CDR3 using the HTBI primer set. TCRdb reprocessed the multiplex PCR reads via MiXCR and lists one record per CDR3 protein. The sample contains under 350,000 distinct CDR3 sequences, over 15% of which appear only once. The sequenced material came from blood. Receptors originate from a woman between 55 and 75 years old with Graves' ophthalmopathy.

The gene calls are TRBV24-1 and TRBJ2-5, with TRBD1 identical over 7 bases. CDR1 and CDR2 from the germline V gene are KGHDR and SFDVKD. The CDR3 has 17 amino acids. V lost 4 bases and J lost 5; bases outside the gene matches: 15. CDR3 amino acids: CATSDSPGQPSPETQYF. The CDR3 bases are TGTGCCACCAGTGACTCTCCGGGACAGCCTTCCCCCGAGACCCAGTACTTC.

The J gene is TRBJ2-7, the V gene TRBV27; D unclear. The CDR3 extends over 13 amino acids. Per germline, CDR1 MNHEY and CDR2 SMNVEV (reference sequence). V was pared by 2 bases and J by 5 bases, with 10 bases between. The CDR3 DNA reads TGTGCCAGCAGTTTAAACCCAGACGACGAGCAGTACTTC. This gives the protein CASSLNPDDEQYF.

This clonotype has ten or more counts. V and J are TRBV5-5 and TRBJ2-1; 9 bases match TRBD1. V lost 2 bases and J lost 12; bases outside the gene matches: 18. The V gene's germline CDR1 is SGHKS and CDR2 YYEKEE (reference sequence). CDR3 length equals 17 residues. Here the CDR3 reads CASSFYPGQGRGMGQFF. The CDR3 DNA reads TGTGCCAGCAGCTTTTACCCGGGACAGGGCAGGGGGATGGGGCAGTTCTTC.

This clonotype was seen repeatedly, ten times or more. The V gene is TRBV5-1, the J gene TRBJ1-1; 7 bases match TRBD1. Losses at the gene ends were 0 bases for V and 1 base for J; bases not matched to a gene: 3. The CDR3 length is 15 residues. From germline, CDR1 is SGHRS and CDR2 YFSETQ. CDR3 residues: CASSLGHRGNTEAFF. The CDR3 bases are TGCGCCAGCAGCTTGGGGCACAGGGGGAACACTGAAGCTTTCTTT. Together with reference TRBV5-1 and TRBJ1-1, the CDR3 gives the full variable domain: KAGVTQTPRYLIKTRGQQVTLSCSPISGHRSVSWYQQTPGQGLQFLFEYFSETQRNKGNFPGRFSGRQFSNSRSEMNVSTLELGDSALYLCASSLGHRGNTEAFFGQGTRLTVV.

The chain uses TRBV27 and TRBJ1-6; 12 positions match TRBD1. CDR3 length equals 22 residues. Germline CDR1 and CDR2: MNHEY and SMNVEV (reference sequence). V was pared by 6 bases and J by 0 bases, with 18 bases of the junction left unmatched. The DNA for the CDR3 is TGTGCCAGCAGGTACCGCGGGACAGGGGGCACTGCACGGAGCTCCTATAATTCACCCCTCCACTTT. Translation: CASRYRGTGGTARSSYNSPLHF.

V is TRBV7-9 and J is TRBJ1-6; no clear D. The CDR3 contains 12 residues. In germline, CDR1 is SEHNR, CDR2 FQNEAQ (reference sequence). V lost 5 bases and J 10 bases, leaving 9 bases between the germline ends. The CDR3 reads CASSSQVSPLHF. CDR3 coding DNA: TGTGCCAGCAGCAGTCAAGTGTCACCCCTCCACTTT. Using reference TRBV7-9 and TRBJ1-6 for the parts outside the CDR3, the full variable domain is DTGVSQNPRHKITKRGQNVTFRCDPISEHNRLYWYRQTLGQGPEFLTYFQNEAQLEKSRLLSDRFSAERPKGSFSTLEIQRTEQGDSAMYLCASSSQVSPLHFGNGTRLTVT.

This clonotype was observed at least ten times. This chain links TRBV9 with TRBJ2-7; 9 positions agree with TRBD2. J gave up 4 bases and V 2 bases, and 4 bases lay outside the gene matches. This CDR3 comprises 14 residues. Germline V gives CDR1 SGDLS, CDR2 YYNGEE. The CDR3 bases are TGTGCCAGCAGCGTCGCGGGAGGGAAGTACGAGCAGTACTTC. It is translated as CASSVAGGKYEQYF.

The chain uses TRBV6-2 or TRBV6-3 and TRBJ2-3, with D tentatively TRBD2 (6 bases). The CDR3 loop spans 11 amino acids. The V gene lost 6 bases and the J gene lost 13 bases, with 14 bases spanning the gap. Per germline, CDR1 MNHEY and CDR2 SVGEGT. The CDR3 DNA sequence: TGTGCCAGCAGCATGACTAGTACAAAGTATTTT. Its translation: CASSMTSTKYF.

This clonotype has ten or more counts. The CDR3 bases are TGTGCCAGCAGCGTATACCTCCGGGACAGGGGTTACGAGCAGTACTTC. Translating it yields CASSVYLRDRGYEQYF. V and J are TRBV11-2 and TRBJ2-7, with TRBD1 matching 10 bases. V gave up 5 bases and J gave up 4 bases; unmatched junction bases: 11. The CDR3 has 16 residues. Germline V gives CDR1 SGHAT, CDR2 FQNNGV.

The chain couples TRBV14 to TRBJ2-2; D unclear. Germline assignment: CDR1 SGHDN and CDR2 FVKESK. The CDR3 loop spans 16 amino acids. Trimming shortened V by 7 bases and J by 6 bases, and 21 bases separated the two germline ends. The CDR3 loop reads CASNQPRALGPGELFF. The CDR3 region has the DNA TGTGCCAGCAACCAGCCCCGGGCCCTAGGTCCCGGGGAGCTGTTTTTT.

This clonotype was counted many times. This chain joins TRBV14 and TRBJ2-7; no clear D. Germline CDR1 is SGHDN and CDR2 is FVKESK. The length of the CDR3 is 14 residues. Between the trimmed V and J ends, which lost 0 bases and 3 bases, there was a span of 9 bases. CDR3 sequence: CASSQDQVYYEQYF. The CDR3 region has the DNA TGTGCCAGCAGCCAAGACCAGGTTTACTACGAGCAGTACTTC.

This clonotype was picked up a small number of times. The rearrangement joins TRBV29-1 to TRBJ2-1; 9 bases are a match to TRBD2. Unmatched junction bases numbered 15, after V lost 3 bases and J lost 9 bases. CDR1 is SQVTM and CDR2 is ANQGSEA in the germline V gene. The CDR3 is 16 residues long. The CDR3 DNA is TGCAGCGTTGACCCATCTAGCGGGGTTCAGGGGGGTGAGCAGTTCTTC. As protein: CSVDPSSGVQGGEQFF.

This chain links TRBV10-3 with TRBJ2-7; D might be TRBD2 (5 bases). This CDR3 contains 12 residues. Germline CDR1 and CDR2: ENHRY and SYGVKD. The V gene lost 5 bases and the J gene lost 5 bases, with 10 bases spanning the gap. The CDR3 region has the DNA TGTGCCATCAGTCGATCGGGGAACGAGCAGTACGTC. This encodes CAISRSGNEQYV.

This clonotype came up a few times. The V and J genes are TRBV3-1 and TRBJ1-5, with D possibly TRBD1 on 6 matching bases. In germline, CDR1 is LGHDT, CDR2 YNNKEL (reference sequence). Trimming left V 4 bases short and J 8 bases short, with 12 bases between. CDR3 length: 13 residues. The CDR3 DNA sequence: TGTGCCAGCAGCCTAGGGGGAAGTAAGCCCCAGCATTTT. Translated: CASSLGGSKPQHF.

This clonotype turned up a few times. The rearrangement joins TRBV5-5 to TRBJ1-2, with TRBD1 as a possible D gene (6 bases). The germline gives CDR1 SGHKS, CDR2 YYEKEE (reference sequence). V lost 4 bases and J lost 1, with 23 bases in between. The CDR3 has 18 amino acids. CDR3 bases: TGTGCCAGCAGCCGTGGCGATCTACAGGGTTTTGATAACTATGGCTACACCTTC. This translates into CASSRGDLQGFDNYGYTF.